This TCR beta chain was captured in a study of T cell responses to AZD1222 COVID-19 vaccine. General study points: Donors were largely white British and mainly female; clonal diversity was possibly underestimated.

Produced via immunoSEQ multiplex PCR; TCRdb's table is partial and in-frame only. This table holds 200,000 to 250,000 clones, less than 95% found once. Turning to this clone: Its antigen is unknown.

Germline V lookup: CDR1 MNHEY, CDR2 SMNVEV (reference sequence). Trimming removed 6 bases from V and 1 base from J, with 16 bases in between. The CDR3 runs 15 residues. The sequenced sample was peripheral blood, obtained 28 days after the second dose of the MenACWY control vaccine. V is TRBV27 and J is TRBJ2-7, with D perhaps TRBD1 (6 bases). The sequence derives from an adult who received the MenACWY meningococcal vaccine as a control. Here the CDR3 DNA reads TGTGCCAGCAGCCTGACAGGTCCATTATCCTACGAGCAGTACTTC. Amino acids: CASSLTGPLSYEQYF.